The 18 T cell receptor beta chains in this list originate from one sample, sequenced in a study of blood T cells in healthy people across ages. Primed by a sample-barcoded 5' primer and a J-beta primer mix, a second PCR proceeded for about 7 to 11 cycles. One entry per CDR3 protein results from TCRdb running MiXCR on the 5' RACE reads. This table has approximately 960,000 distinct CDR3 sequences, about 27% appearing once. In addition, the sample was reused for a study of T cells of mothers and their children.

Input material: blood. These receptors were collected from a woman aged 35 to 49 in good health.

This clonotype showed up just a few times. The chain combines TRBV28 with TRBJ2-1; weak D call: TRBD2 (7 bases). This CDR3 region has 16 residues. With 8 bases removed from V and 1 base from J, the gap between germline ends came to 18 bases. Germline CDR1 reads MDHEN; CDR2 reads SYDVKM. The CDR3 reads CASAPLRGRSYNEQFF. The DNA for the CDR3 is TGTGCCAGCGCTCCCCTGCGGGGGCGTTCCTACAATGAGCAGTTCTTC.

This clonotype was counted ten times or more. The chain links TRBV28 to TRBJ2-3, with D perhaps being TRBD1 or TRBD2 (5 bases each). Per germline, CDR1 MDHEN and CDR2 SYDVKM. The CDR3 spans 12 residues. V gave up 8 bases and J gave up 2 bases, with 8 bases separating them. CDR3 protein: CASDGATDTQYF. The CDR3 DNA reads TGTGCCAGCGACGGGGCCACAGATACGCAGTATTTT.

This clonotype was detected only a few times. The chain employs TRBV28 and TRBJ1-2; D unresolved. Germline V gene sequence: CDR1 MDHEN, CDR2 SYDVKM. The ends were cut back, 0 bases at V and 2 bases at J, with 7 bases in the middle. This CDR3 comprises 14 residues. CDR3 protein: CASSLWGNNYGYTF. The DNA for the CDR3 is TGTGCCAGCAGTTTATGGGGCAACAACTATGGCTACACCTTC.

The V call is TRBV25-1, the J call TRBJ2-2; no clear D. Germline loops: CDR1 MGHDK, CDR2 SYGVNS. The CDR3 is 15 amino acids. Trimming cost V 2 bases and J 5 bases, with 12 bases left between them. CDR3 DNA: TGTGCCAGCAGTGAACGTGTTTTCGATACCGGGGAGCTGTTTTTT. It translates to CASSERVFDTGELFF.

This clonotype occurred a few times. The chain links TRBV12-3 or TRBV12-4 to TRBJ2-1; 14 nucleotides align to TRBD2. CDR3 length: 16 amino acids. V was clipped by 6 bases and J by 1 base; unmatched bases: 2. This CDR3 reads CASRGLAGGSYNEQFF. For the CDR3, the DNA is TGTGCCAGCAGAGGACTAGCGGGGGGTTCCTACAATGAGCAGTTCTTC.

The chain has TRBV28 and TRBJ2-6; D is undetermined. Germline V gene lookup returns CDR1 MDHEN and CDR2 SYDVKM. V was pared by 6 bases and J by 3 bases, with 9 bases between. The CDR3 spans 14 residues. Here the CDR3 reads CASSSLGGANVLTF. DNA for the CDR3: TGTGCCAGCAGCAGTCTAGGTGGGGCCAACGTCCTGACTTTC.

This clonotype was seen many times. The gene calls are TRBV5-6 and TRBJ2-3, with 8 bases fitting TRBD2. J was trimmed by 1 base and V by 4 bases; bases with no gene match: 8. Germline V gene data show CDR1 as SGHDT and CDR2 as YYEEEE. The CDR3 loop spans 16 amino acids. Written as DNA, the CDR3 is TGTGCCAGCAGCCTGATAAGGCGGGGGGGCACAGATACGCAGTATTTT. Amino acid sequence: CASSLIRRGGTDTQYF.

The chain carries TRBV15 and TRBJ2-7; 7 bases map to TRBD1. The DNA matches TRBJ2-5 better at its end, which makes the J call doubtful. Germline-derived CDR1 and CDR2 are LNHNV and YYDKDF (reference sequence). CDR3 length equals 14 residues. For the CDR3, the DNA is TGTGCCACCAGCTCGGGACAGATCCATGAGACCCAGTACTTC. It is translated as CATSSGQIHETQYF.

With regard to this clonotype: This sequence may be a read error, since a much larger clone differs from it by one base. The chain recombines TRBV12-3 or TRBV12-4 with TRBJ2-5; D is perhaps TRBD2 (6 bases). The V and J ends lost 3 bases and 0 bases respectively, with 14 bases between them. CDR3 length: 16 residues. DNA for the CDR3: TGTGCCAGCAGTTTTTCCGTGGGGGGTGACCAAGAGACCCAGTACTTC. Its protein product is CASSFSVGGDQETQYF.

This clonotype showed up many times. As DNA, the CDR3 is TGTGCCAGCACGTGGCTCCTGGGAGAGACCCAGTACTTC. Its protein is CASTWLLGETQYF. The rearrangement links TRBV27 to TRBJ2-5; D is unclear. V was shortened by 7 bases and J by 4 bases, with 13 bases between the two germline ends. CDR3 length: 13 residues. CDR1 MNHEY and CDR2 SMNVEV come from the germline V gene (reference sequence).

V is TRBV6-1 and J is TRBJ2-3; tentative D call: TRBD1 (6 bases). The V end lost 10 bases, the J end lost 0 bases, and 14 bases lay between the germline ends. Germline values: CDR1 MNHNS, CDR2 SASEGT. The CDR3 runs 14 residues. CDR3 amino acids: CAILTGASTDTQYF. CDR3 DNA: TGTGCCATCCTGACAGGCGCTAGCACAGATACGCAGTATTTT.

The chain links TRBV12-3 or TRBV12-4 to TRBJ2-3; TRBD2 matches 9 bases. V lost 7 bases, J lost 2 bases, and 10 bases stayed unmatched. This CDR3 comprises 16 residues. The CDR3 coding sequence is TGTGCCAGCACCTCGGGACTAGCAGGACACACAGATACGCAGTATTTT. Its translation is CASTSGLAGHTDTQYF.

Notes on this clonotype: A single base separates this from a much larger clone, so it may be a read error. The J gene is TRBJ2-7, the V gene TRBV27, with a weak D call TRBD1 (6 bases). The CDR3 length is 16 residues. Germline loops: CDR1 MNHEY, CDR2 SMNVEV (reference sequence). Trimming left V 2 bases short and J 2 bases short, with 16 bases between. CDR3 DNA sequence: TGTGCCAGCAGTTTAGGTGCCCCCACAGGGACCTACGAGCAGTACTTC. Protein sequence: CASSLGAPTGTYEQYF.

Only a few counts were recorded for this clonotype. This chain connects TRBV30 to TRBJ1-2, with D perhaps matching TRBD1 (5 bases). V was cut by 6 bases and J by 4 bases, with 18 bases left in between. CDR1 is GTSNPN and CDR2 is SVGIG in the germline V gene (reference sequence). CDR3 length equals 14 residues. This chain's CDR3 is CACHRDRTFYGYTF. CDR3 nucleotide sequence: TGTGCCTGCCACCGGGACCGAACTTTCTATGGCTACACCTTC.

V is TRBV6-6 and J is TRBJ1-2; 12 positions match TRBD1. This CDR3 comprises 14 residues. The J segment lost 6 bases and the V segment lost 6 bases, leaving 5 bases of the junction unmatched. Germline CDR1 is MNHNY and CDR2 is SVGAGI (reference sequence). The CDR3 sequence: CASSWDRGPNGYTF. CDR3 coding DNA: TGTGCCAGCAGCTGGGACAGGGGGCCTAATGGCTACACCTTC.

Comment on this clonotype: A junction boundary mismatches the germline segment, possibly from a read error. The chain uses TRBV12-3 or TRBV12-4 and TRBJ1-4; weak D call: TRBD1 (5 bases). The CDR3 runs 16 residues. The CDR3 protein is CASSLALAGYNEKPFF. CDR3 coding DNA: TGTGCCAGCAGTTTAGCGCTAGCAGGGTATAATGAAAAACCGTTTTTT.

A word on this clonotype: This may come from a read error, since a much larger clone is one base off. This chain uses TRBV12-3 or TRBV12-4 with TRBJ2-4, with TRBD2 matching over 10 bases. V was clipped by 5 bases and J by 13 bases; unmatched bases: 14. This CDR3 contains 15 residues. CDR3 residues: CASSPTSGVGSEQYF. The DNA of the CDR3 is TGTGCCAGCAGTCCCACTAGCGGGGTAGGAAGTGAGCAGTACTTC.

V is TRBV7-9 and J is TRBJ2-3; 7 nucleotides align to TRBD1. Trimming took 6 bases from V and 1 from J; bases not matched to a gene: 10. The CDR3 totals 16 residues. Germline CDR1 reads SEHNR; CDR2 reads FQNEAQ (reference sequence). CDR3 DNA sequence: TGTGCCAGCAGACCTCGACAGGGTAGTCGCACAGATACGCAGTATTTT. Amino acids: CASRPRQGSRTDTQYF.